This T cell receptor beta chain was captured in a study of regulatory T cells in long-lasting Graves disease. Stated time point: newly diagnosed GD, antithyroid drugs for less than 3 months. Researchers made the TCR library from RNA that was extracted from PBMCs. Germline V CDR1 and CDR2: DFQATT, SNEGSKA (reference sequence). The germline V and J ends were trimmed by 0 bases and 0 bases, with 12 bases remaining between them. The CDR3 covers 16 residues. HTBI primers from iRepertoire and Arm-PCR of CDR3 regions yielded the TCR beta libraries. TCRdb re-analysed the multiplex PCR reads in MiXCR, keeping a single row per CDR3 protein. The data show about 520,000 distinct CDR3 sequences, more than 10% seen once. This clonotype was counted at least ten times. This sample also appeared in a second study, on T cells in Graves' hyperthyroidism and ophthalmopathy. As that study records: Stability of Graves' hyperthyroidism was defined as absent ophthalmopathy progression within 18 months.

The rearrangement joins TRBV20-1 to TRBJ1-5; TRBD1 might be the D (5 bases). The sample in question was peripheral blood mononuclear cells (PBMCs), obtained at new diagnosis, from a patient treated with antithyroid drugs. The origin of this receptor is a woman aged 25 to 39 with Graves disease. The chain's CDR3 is CSARDRQRGSNQPQHF. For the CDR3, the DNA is TGCAGTGCTAGAGATCGACAGAGGGGTAGCAATCAGCCCCAGCATTTT.